The 15 T cell receptor beta chains given below trace back to one sample, sequenced in a study of T cell repertoires in cytomegalovirus infection. TCRdb itself ran the reads through MiXCR, one entry per CDR3 protein. The sample records around 450,000 distinct CDR3 sequences, approximately 31% being singletons. Material for sequencing was PBMCs. The receptors come from a human donor in good health (CMV status not recorded). Some clones in this sample may be carry-over from other donors' samples.

In its sample, this clonotype was seen a few times. This chain connects TRBV7-2 to TRBJ1-3; D is perhaps TRBD1 (5 bases). This CDR3 region has 16 residues. The ends were cut back, 1 base at V and 1 base at J, with 11 bases in the middle. Germline values: CDR1 SGHTA, CDR2 FQGNSA. The CDR3 DNA is TGTGCCAGCAGCTTAGTATCAGGGACTTCTGGAAACACCATATATTTT. The encoded protein is CASSLVSGTSGNTIYF. Full variable domain (outside the CDR3, taken from reference TRBV7-2 and TRBJ1-3): GAGVSQSPSNKVTEKGKDVELRCDPISGHTALYWYRQSLGQGLEFLIYFQGNSAPDKSGLPSDRFSAERTGGSVSTLTIQRTQQEDSAVYLCASSLVSGTSGNTIYFGEGSWLTVV.

The genes are TRBV5-6 and TRBJ2-5; possible D gene TRBD1, 6 bases. This CDR3 is built from 14 residues. Trimming stripped 2 bases from V and 4 bases from J, with 12 bases between. Germline values: CDR1 SGHDT, CDR2 YYEEEE. The CDR3 sequence: CASSFTGFSETQYF. CDR3 nucleotide sequence: TGTGCCAGCAGCTTTACAGGGTTTTCAGAGACCCAGTACTTC.

Regarding this clonotype: As the CDR3 is not closed by the conserved phenylalanine or tryptophan, this likely results from a read error. The CDR3: CASSPYGGNTEAFC. The CDR3, as DNA: TGTGCCAGCTCACCATATGGGGGAAACACTGAAGCTTTCTGT. The J gene is TRBJ1-1, the V gene TRBV18, with TRBD1 as a possible D gene (5 bases). The V end was cut by 2 bases, the J end by 2 bases, with 9 bases between. The germline V gene has CDR1 KGHSH and CDR2 LQKENI. CDR3 length equals 14 residues.

This clonotype showed up just a few times. This rearrangement joins TRBV20-1 to TRBJ1-6; D unresolved. The V and J ends lost 3 bases and 1 base respectively, with 10 bases between them. This CDR3 is 15 amino acids long. Germline CDR1 and CDR2: DFQATT and SNEGSKA (reference sequence). The CDR3, as DNA: TGCAGTGCTAGGGAGAAGGAGTCCTATAATTCACCCCTCCACTTT. Its protein is CSAREKESYNSPLHF.

The V gene is TRBV14, the J gene TRBJ2-1, with D possibly TRBD2 on 5 matching bases. V lost 3 bases to trimming and J lost 10 bases, with 19 bases between them. This CDR3 spans 15 amino acids. From germline, CDR1 is SGHDN and CDR2 FVKESK. DNA for the CDR3: TGTGCCAGCAGCCAGGGCCGGACTGCCGGAATCGAGCAGTTCTTC. It specifies CASSQGRTAGIEQFF.

This clonotype was observed many times. The rearrangement links TRBV7-2 to TRBJ1-5; D perhaps matches TRBD1 (6 bases). Trimming cost V 3 bases and J 6 bases, with 12 bases left between them. CDR1 SGHTA and CDR2 FQGNSA come from the germline V gene. The CDR3 length is 14 residues. Written as DNA, the CDR3 is TGTGCCAGCAGCTTCTCAGGGGTTAGTCAGCCCCAGCATTTT. As protein: CASSFSGVSQPQHF.

This clonotype has only one observation. This chain joins TRBV5-5 and TRBJ1-6; 9 positions agree with TRBD1. V lost 4 bases, J lost 11 bases, and 10 bases stayed unmatched. Germline loops: CDR1 SGHKS, CDR2 YYEKEE (reference sequence). The CDR3 runs to 15 residues. CDR3 DNA: TGTGCCAGCAGCACGGGACAGGGAGGGCATCCACCCCTCCACTTT. Translation gives CASSTGQGGHPPLHF. The whole variable domain, filled in from reference TRBV5-5 and TRBJ1-6, reads DAGVTQSPTHLIKTRGQQVTLRCSPISGHKSVSWYQQVLGQGPQFIFQYYEKEERGRGNFPDRFSARQFPNYSSELNVNALLLGDSALYLCASSTGQGGHPPLHFGNGTRLTVT.

V is TRBV6-1 and J is TRBJ1-5; D not resolved. V shed 3 bases and J shed 5 bases, with 8 bases lying between them. From germline, CDR1 is MNHNS and CDR2 SASEGT. The CDR3 spans 13 residues. The CDR3 reads CASSDLEDQPQHF. CDR3 bases: TGTGCCAGCAGTGACTTGGAAGATCAGCCCCAGCATTTT.

The CDR3 bases are TGTGCCAGCTCACCAAATCGGGAGACCCAGTACTTC. Amino acids: CASSPNRETQYF. This chain joins TRBV18 and TRBJ2-5; no clear D gene. The CDR3 runs to 12 residues. Germline CDR1 KGHSH, CDR2 LQKENI. V lost 2 bases and J 5 bases, leaving 6 bases between the germline ends.

There are a few counts of this clonotype. The rearrangement joins TRBV4-1 to TRBJ2-2, with a possible D match to TRBD1 (5 bases). In germline, CDR1 is MGHRA, CDR2 YSYEKL. V was trimmed by 1 base and J by 2 bases, leaving 11 bases between them. The CDR3 length is 16 residues. CDR3 sequence: CASSQVPTVNTGELFF. The CDR3 bases are TGCGCCAGCAGCCAAGTTCCGACAGTTAACACCGGGGAGCTGTTTTTT.

This clonotype showed up many times. The chain combines TRBV15 with TRBJ2-3; 9 bases are a match to TRBD1. Germline V gene data show CDR1 as LNHNV and CDR2 as YYDKDF (reference sequence). The length of the CDR3 is 16 residues. The J segment lost 6 bases and the V segment lost 2 bases, leaving 9 bases of the junction unmatched. CDR3 protein: CATSRQAGQGSDTQYF. CDR3 in DNA: TGTGCCACCAGCAGACAAGCGGGACAGGGATCGGATACGCAGTATTTT.

This clonotype has only a few counts. V is TRBV6-1 and J is TRBJ1-1; possible D gene TRBD1, 6 bases. The germline V gene encodes CDR1 MNHNS and CDR2 SASEGT. The V gene lost 6 bases and the J gene lost 0 bases, with 17 bases spanning the gap. The CDR3 is 16 residues long. In DNA, the CDR3 is TGTGCCAGCAGGATGACCGGGACAAATATGAACACTGAAGCTTTCTTT. Residues: CASRMTGTNMNTEAFF.

The rearrangement links TRBV20-1 to TRBJ2-3; 7 nucleotides match TRBD2. This CDR3 is 14 amino acids long. Germline V gene lookup returns CDR1 DFQATT and CDR2 SNEGSKA (reference sequence). With 3 bases clipped from V and 0 bases from J, the junction kept 3 bases outside the gene matches. The CDR3 DNA reads as TGCAGTGCTAGGGACGGGGGGAGCACAGATACGCAGTATTTT. The encoded protein is CSARDGGSTDTQYF.

This clonotype was observed at least ten times. The V and J genes are TRBV12-3 or TRBV12-4 and TRBJ2-3; D remains ambiguous. V dropped 3 bases and J dropped 0 bases, with 10 bases sitting between them. The CDR3 totals 15 residues. CDR3: CASSFPGPSTDTQYF. The CDR3 DNA follows: TGTGCCAGCAGTTTCCCCGGACCTAGCACAGATACGCAGTATTTT.

V is TRBV6-2 or TRBV6-3 and J is TRBJ2-6; D is possibly TRBD1 (5 bases). V was shortened by 10 bases and J by 0 bases, with 28 bases between the two germline ends. This CDR3 has 20 residues. Per the germline V gene, CDR1 is MNHEY and CDR2 is SVGEGT. In nucleotides, the CDR3 is TGTGCCACATCAATACTCCGACGACAGTTTGCCTCCTCTGGGGCCAACGTCCTGACTTTC. Translating it yields CATSILRRQFASSGANVLTF.